Below are 14 T cell receptor beta chains sequenced from a single sample in a study of T cells expressing NK-cell markers (dated by TCRdb to 2020 to 2021). The protocol used for the library was 5' RACE. For sequencing, an Illumina HiSeq 2000 was employed. Reads reprocessed by TCRdb are summarized as one entry per CDR3 protein sequence, and DNA is absent. The table held for this sample gives about 260,000 distinct CDR3 sequences. The ten most abundant clones make up roughly 0.4% of the sample. Sequencing was performed on blood T cells: a sorted CD56 or NKG2C T cell subset, CD4+ or CD8+ T cells, or bulk PBMC T cells (not recorded which). The source is a man aged 18 to 29 in good health. Donor details come from another sample of the same person, matched by shared clones.

The V call is TRBV11-3, the J call TRBJ2-5; TCRdb names TRBD2, which stays unverified in the absence of DNA. There are 15 residues in the CDR3. Germline CDR1 is SGHNT and CDR2 is YENEEA. This chain's CDR3 is CASSLGADLQETQYF. Based on the CDR3 plus reference TRBV11-3 and TRBJ2-5, the full variable domain is EAGVVQSPRYKIIEKKQPVAFWCNPISGHNTLYWYLQNLGQGPELLIRYENEEAVDDSQLPKDRFSAERLKGVDSTLKIQPAELGDSAVYLCASSLGADLQETQYFGPGTRLLVL.

V is TRBV18 and J is TRBJ2-7; TCRdb selects TRBD2, and the lack of DNA leaves this call unchecked. The CDR3 runs to 14 residues. The germline gives CDR1 KGHSH, CDR2 LQKENI. The chain's CDR3 is CASSPASGISEQYF.

The chain has TRBV7-8 and TRBJ2-5; as DNA is missing, the TRBD1 call by TCRdb cannot be tested. The germline V gene encodes CDR1 SGHVS and CDR2 FQNEAQ. The CDR3 totals 17 residues. This CDR3 is CASSLVTGVPTTKTQYF. Full variable domain (outside the CDR3, taken from reference TRBV7-8 and TRBJ2-5): GAGVSQSPRYKVAKRGQDVALRCDPISGHVSLFWYQQALGQGPEFLTYFQNEAQLDKSGLPSDRFFAERPEGSVSTLKIQRTQQEDSAVYLCASSLVTGVPTTKTQYFGPGTRLLVL.

This chain joins TRBV6-5 and TRBJ1-1; as DNA is missing, the TRBD1 call by TCRdb cannot be tested. The CDR3 is 12 residues long. The germline gives CDR1 MNHEY, CDR2 SVGAGI. CDR3 region: CASNSGPTEAFF.

This sequence joins TRBV29-1 and TRBJ1-2. The CDR3 runs to 13 residues. CDR1 and CDR2 (germline): SQVTM, ANQGSEA. CDR3 region: CSANRPNFYGYTF.

This sequence joins TRBV29-1 and TRBJ1-1; there is no DNA to check the TCRdb D call of TRBD1. The CDR3 contains 13 residues. Germline V CDR1 and CDR2: SQVTM, ANQGSEA. The CDR3 reads CSAQTGGGSEAFF.

CDR3 loop: CASSSRARTSGYQETQYF. The gene calls are TRBV27 and TRBJ2-5; TCRdb designates TRBD2, a call that cannot be tested without DNA. Per the germline V gene, CDR1 is MNHEY and CDR2 is SMNVEV (reference sequence). This CDR3 has 18 residues.

The V call is TRBV25-1, the J call TRBJ2-1; absent DNA, TCRdb's TRBD1 call cannot be checked. Germline loops: CDR1 MGHDK, CDR2 SYGVNS. This CDR3 region has 15 residues. The CDR3 reads CASSDGTFSYNEQFF.

This chain connects TRBV29-1 to TRBJ1-1; TCRdb gives TRBD1 as the D gene, but with no DNA this cannot be confirmed. The CDR3 length is 12 residues. Germline V gene sequence: CDR1 SQVTM, CDR2 ANQGSEA. This CDR3 reads CSAARQYVEAFF. Drawing the rest from reference TRBV29-1 and TRBJ1-1, the complete variable domain is SAVISQKPSRDICQRGTSLTIQCQVDSQVTMMFWYRQQPGQSLTLIATANQGSEATYESGFVIDKFPISRPNLTFSTLTVSNMSPEDSSIYLCSAARQYVEAFFGQGTRLTVV.

The rearrangement links TRBV7-8 to TRBJ2-1; TCRdb gives TRBD2 as the D gene, but with no DNA this cannot be confirmed. The CDR3 has 19 amino acids. Per germline, CDR1 SGHVS and CDR2 FQNEAQ. CDR3 in amino acids: CASSLAQVRGLAGGNEQFF.

This chain joins TRBV12-3 or TRBV12-4 and TRBJ2-3; with no DNA, the TCRdb D assignment of TRBD1 cannot be verified. This CDR3 comprises 18 residues. The CDR3 sequence is CASRRTGDRGNSTDTQYF.

The chain employs TRBV5-1 and TRBJ2-2; TCRdb's D call, TRBD2, is unchecked because there is no DNA. The CDR3 has 15 residues. The germline V gene has CDR1 SGHRS and CDR2 YFSETQ. The CDR3 here is CASSLESSQVGELFF.

The V and J genes are TRBV29-1 and TRBJ2-2; TCRdb's assignment of TRBD2 cannot be checked, as there is no DNA. Germline CDR1 reads SQVTM; CDR2 reads ANQGSEA. The CDR3 has 16 residues. CDR3 residues: CSVELIAGVRGGELFF.

The rearrangement uses TRBV3-1 and TRBJ2-1; TCRdb selects TRBD1, and the lack of DNA leaves this call unchecked. This CDR3 spans 16 amino acids. Germline loops: CDR1 LGHDT, CDR2 YNNKEL (reference sequence). The CDR3 protein is CASSNTGGLTTGEQFF.